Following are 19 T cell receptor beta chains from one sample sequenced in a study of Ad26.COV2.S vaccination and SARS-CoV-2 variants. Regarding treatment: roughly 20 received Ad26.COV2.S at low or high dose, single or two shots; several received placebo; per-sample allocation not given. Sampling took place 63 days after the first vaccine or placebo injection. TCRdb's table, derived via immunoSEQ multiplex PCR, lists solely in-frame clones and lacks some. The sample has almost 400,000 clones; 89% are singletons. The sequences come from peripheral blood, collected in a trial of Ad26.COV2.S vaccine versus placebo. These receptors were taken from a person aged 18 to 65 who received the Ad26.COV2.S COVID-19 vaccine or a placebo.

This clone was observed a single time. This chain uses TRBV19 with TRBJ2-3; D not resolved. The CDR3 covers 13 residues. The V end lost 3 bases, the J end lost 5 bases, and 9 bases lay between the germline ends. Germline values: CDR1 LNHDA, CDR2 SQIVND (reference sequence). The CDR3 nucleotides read TGTGCCAGTAGTATCTCGACGAGAGATACGCAGTATTTT. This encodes CASSISTRDTQYF.

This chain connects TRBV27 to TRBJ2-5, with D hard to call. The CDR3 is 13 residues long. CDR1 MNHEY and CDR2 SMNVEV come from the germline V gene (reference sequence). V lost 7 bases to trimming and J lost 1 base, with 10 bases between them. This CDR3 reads CASTHSPQETQYF. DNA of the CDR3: TGTGCCAGCACCCATTCCCCCCAAGAGACCCAGTACTTC.

This CDR3 reads CAYQGTSGNTIYF. The CDR3 DNA sequence: TGTGCCTACCAAGGGACCTCTGGAAACACCATATATTTT. V usage is TRBV30 and J usage is TRBJ1-3; tentatively, D is TRBD1 (5 bases). There are 13 residues in the CDR3. V was cut by 7 bases and J by 0 bases, with 10 bases left in between. The germline CDR1 and CDR2 sequences are GTSNPN and SVGIG (reference sequence).

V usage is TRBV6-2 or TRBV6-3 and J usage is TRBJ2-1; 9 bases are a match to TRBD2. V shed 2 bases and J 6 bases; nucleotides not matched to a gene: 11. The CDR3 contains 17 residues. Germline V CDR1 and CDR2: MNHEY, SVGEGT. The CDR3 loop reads CASSYGRLGLAINEQFF. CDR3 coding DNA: TGTGCCAGCAGTTACGGACGACTCGGACTAGCGATCAATGAGCAGTTCTTC.

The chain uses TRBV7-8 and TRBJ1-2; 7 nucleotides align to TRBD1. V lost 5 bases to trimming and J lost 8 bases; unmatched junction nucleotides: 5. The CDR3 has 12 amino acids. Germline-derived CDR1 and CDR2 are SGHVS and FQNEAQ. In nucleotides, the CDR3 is TGTGCCAGCAGCCGACGACAGGGCGGCTACACCTTC. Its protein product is CASSRRQGGYTF.

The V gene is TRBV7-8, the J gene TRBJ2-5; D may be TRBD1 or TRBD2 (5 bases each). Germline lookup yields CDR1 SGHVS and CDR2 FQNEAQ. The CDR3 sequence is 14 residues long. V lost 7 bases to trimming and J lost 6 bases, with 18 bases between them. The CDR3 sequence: CASTPGEGLKTQYF. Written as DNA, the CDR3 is TGTGCCAGCACCCCGGGTGAGGGGTTGAAGACCCAGTACTTC.

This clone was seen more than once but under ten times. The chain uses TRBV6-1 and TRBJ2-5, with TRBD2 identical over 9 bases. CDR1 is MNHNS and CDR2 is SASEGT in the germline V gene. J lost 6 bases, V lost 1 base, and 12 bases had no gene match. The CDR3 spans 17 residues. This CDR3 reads CASSEESAGGPIQTQYF. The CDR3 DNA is TGTGCCAGCAGTGAAGAATCGGCGGGAGGGCCTATCCAGACCCAGTACTTC.

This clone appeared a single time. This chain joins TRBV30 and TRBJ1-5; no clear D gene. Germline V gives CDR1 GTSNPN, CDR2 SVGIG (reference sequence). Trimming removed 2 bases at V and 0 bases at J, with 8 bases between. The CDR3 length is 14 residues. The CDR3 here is CAWSLPYSNQPQHF. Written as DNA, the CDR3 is TGTGCCTGGAGTCTGCCTTATAGCAATCAGCCCCAGCATTTT.

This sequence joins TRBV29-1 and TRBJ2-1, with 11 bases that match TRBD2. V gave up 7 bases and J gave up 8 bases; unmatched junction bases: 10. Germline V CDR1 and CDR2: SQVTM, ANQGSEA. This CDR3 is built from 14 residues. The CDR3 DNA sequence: TGCAGCGCTACCCTAGCGGGAGGATGGGATGAGCAGTTCTTC. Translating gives CSATLAGGWDEQFF.

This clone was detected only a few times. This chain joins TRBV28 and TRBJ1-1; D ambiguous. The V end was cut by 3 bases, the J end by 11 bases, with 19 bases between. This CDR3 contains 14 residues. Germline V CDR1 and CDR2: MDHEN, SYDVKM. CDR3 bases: TGTGCCAGCAGTTTTCGTGGCGCTGCCCCTTGGGCTTTCTTT. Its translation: CASSFRGAAPWAFF.

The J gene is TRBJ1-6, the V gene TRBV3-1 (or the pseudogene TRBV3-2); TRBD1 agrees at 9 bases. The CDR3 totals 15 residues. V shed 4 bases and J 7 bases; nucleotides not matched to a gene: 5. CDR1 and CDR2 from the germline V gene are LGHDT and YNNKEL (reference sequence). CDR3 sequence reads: CASSPSGQGNSPLHF. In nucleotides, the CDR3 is TGTGCCAGCAGCCCCTCTGGACAGGGGAATTCACCCCTCCACTTT.

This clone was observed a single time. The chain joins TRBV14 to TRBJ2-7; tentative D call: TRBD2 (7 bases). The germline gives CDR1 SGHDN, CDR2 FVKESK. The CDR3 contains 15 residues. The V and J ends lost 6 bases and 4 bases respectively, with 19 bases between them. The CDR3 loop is CASSLRPGGQYEQYF. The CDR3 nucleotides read TGTGCCAGCAGTCTTAGGCCGGGGGGCCAATACGAGCAGTACTTC.

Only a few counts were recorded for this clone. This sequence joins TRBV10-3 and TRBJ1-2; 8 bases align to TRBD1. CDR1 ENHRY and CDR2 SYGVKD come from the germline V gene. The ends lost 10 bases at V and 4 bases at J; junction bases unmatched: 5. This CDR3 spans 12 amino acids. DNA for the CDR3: TGTGCCACCACCGACAGGGGCTATGGCTACACCTTC. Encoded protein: CATTDRGYGYTF.

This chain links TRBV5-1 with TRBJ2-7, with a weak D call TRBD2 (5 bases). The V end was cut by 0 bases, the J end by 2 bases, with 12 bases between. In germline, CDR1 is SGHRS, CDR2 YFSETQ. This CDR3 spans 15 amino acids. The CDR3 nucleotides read TGCGCCAGCAGCTTGGAAGTGGGAGTAGCCTACGAGCAGTACTTC. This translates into CASSLEVGVAYEQYF.

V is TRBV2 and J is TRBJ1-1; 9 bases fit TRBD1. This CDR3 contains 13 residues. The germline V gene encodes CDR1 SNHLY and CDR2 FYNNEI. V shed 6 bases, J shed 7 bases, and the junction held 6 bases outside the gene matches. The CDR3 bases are TGTGCCAGCAGCATCGACAGGGGGTATGAAGCTTTCTTT. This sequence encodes CASSIDRGYEAFF.

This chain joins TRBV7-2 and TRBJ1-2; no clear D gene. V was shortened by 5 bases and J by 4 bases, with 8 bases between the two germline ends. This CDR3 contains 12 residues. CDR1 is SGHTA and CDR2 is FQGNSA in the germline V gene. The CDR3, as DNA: TGTGCCAGCAGCCTTAAAGGCTATGGCTACACCTTC. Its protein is CASSLKGYGYTF.

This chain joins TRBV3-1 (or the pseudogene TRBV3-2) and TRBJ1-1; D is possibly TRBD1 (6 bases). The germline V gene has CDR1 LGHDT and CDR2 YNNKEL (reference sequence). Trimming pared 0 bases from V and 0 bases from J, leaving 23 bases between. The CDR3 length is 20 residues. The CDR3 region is CASSQDPRGQGGLMNTEAFF. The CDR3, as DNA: TGTGCCAGCAGCCAAGACCCGAGGGGACAAGGGGGATTAATGAACACTGAAGCTTTCTTT.

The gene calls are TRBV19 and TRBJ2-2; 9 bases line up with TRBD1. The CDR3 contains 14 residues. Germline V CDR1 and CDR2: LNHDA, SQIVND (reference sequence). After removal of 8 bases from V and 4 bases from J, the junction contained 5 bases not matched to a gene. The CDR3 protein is CASGGTGITGELFF. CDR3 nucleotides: TGTGCCAGTGGCGGGACAGGGATCACCGGGGAGCTGTTTTTT.

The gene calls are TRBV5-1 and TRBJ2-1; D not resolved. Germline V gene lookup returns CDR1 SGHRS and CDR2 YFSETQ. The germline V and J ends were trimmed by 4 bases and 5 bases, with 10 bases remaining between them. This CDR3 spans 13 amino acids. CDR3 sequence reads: CASSGGVNNEQFF. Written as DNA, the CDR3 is TGCGCCAGCAGCGGCGGAGTTAACAATGAGCAGTTCTTC.